This T cell receptor beta chain was recorded in a study of cytomegalovirus exposure and HLA in healthy donors. The PCR used 60 Vbeta and 13 Jbeta primers. Here immunoSEQ multiplex PCR was the method, and the copy in TCRdb shows in-frame clones only, minus some. The data contain about 98,000 clones, approximately 83% of them singletons. V shed 8 bases and J shed 8 bases, with 9 bases lying between them. Germline loops: CDR1 MDHEN, CDR2 SYDVKM. The CDR3 covers 10 residues. The chain employs TRBV28 and TRBJ1-2; D ambiguous. The TCR sequence derives from a female donor in good health and CMV-seropositive. The sequencing sample was made of PBMCs. CDR3 sequence (DNA): TGTGCCAGCTCGGGGAGGGGCTACACCTTC. Translated: CASSGRGYTF.